These 32 T cell receptor beta chains were all obtained from the same sample, sequenced in a study of blood T cell repertoires in COVID-19. Only in-frame clones appear in the TCRdb table, and some are missing; sequencing was by immunoSEQ multiplex PCR. This table has about 180,000 clones, around 86% appearing once. The sequencing sample was made of peripheral blood. The receptor set was obtained from a woman between 25 and 40 years old with active or convalescent COVID-19.

The chain combines TRBV14 with TRBJ1-2; D not resolved. V lost 3 bases and J lost 7, with 9 bases in between. CDR1 and CDR2 from the germline V gene are SGHDN and FVKESK. The CDR3 runs 12 residues. This chain's CDR3 is CASSQARTGYTF. The CDR3, as DNA: TGTGCCAGCAGCCAGGCTCGAACTGGCTACACCTTC. Complete variable domain (other parts from reference TRBV14 and TRBJ1-2): EAGVTQFPSHSVIEKGQTVTLRCDPISGHDNLYWYRRVMGKEIKFLLHFVKESKQDESGMPNNRFLAERTGGTYSTLKVQPAELEDSGVYFCASSQARTGYTFGSGTRLTVV.

V gene TRBV5-6 combines with J gene TRBJ2-7; a possible D gene is TRBD1 (5 bases). Germline assignment: CDR1 SGHDT and CDR2 YYEEEE. CDR3 length: 15 residues. With 1 base removed from V and 3 bases from J, the gap between germline ends came to 14 bases. The CDR3 protein is CASSLFLAGYYEQYF. The CDR3, as DNA: TGTGCCAGCAGCTTGTTTCTCGCAGGGTACTACGAGCAGTACTTC.

The V call is TRBV5-4, the J call TRBJ2-1; 9 bases line up with TRBD1. Germline lookup yields CDR1 SGHNT and CDR2 YYREEE (reference sequence). The V gene end was trimmed by 4 bases and the J gene end by 5 bases; junction bases not matched to a gene: 10. The CDR3 runs to 16 residues. CDR3 sequence (DNA): TGTGCCAGCAGCCCCCGAGGGACAGGGACCCACAATGAGCAGTTCTTC. This translates into CASSPRGTGTHNEQFF.

This clone was recorded only once. The chain employs TRBV19 and TRBJ2-1; 12 bases fit TRBD2. The CDR3 loop spans 16 amino acids. Trimming at V came to 6 bases and at J to 2 bases, leaving 5 bases not matched to a gene. Per germline, CDR1 LNHDA and CDR2 SQIVND (reference sequence). CDR3 amino acids: CASRDLAGGAYNEQFF. The CDR3 DNA is TGTGCCAGTAGGGATCTAGCGGGGGGGGCCTACAATGAGCAGTTCTTC.

The rearrangement links TRBV4-1 to TRBJ2-3, with TRBD2 matching over 13 bases. This CDR3 comprises 17 residues. V dropped 4 bases and J dropped 2; count of bases not matched to a gene: 6. Per the germline V gene, CDR1 is MGHRA and CDR2 is YSYEKL. CDR3 DNA sequence: TGCGCCAGCAGCCGTCAGGGACTAGCGGGGAACACAGATACGCAGTATTTT. Its protein is CASSRQGLAGNTDTQYF.

The chain recombines TRBV19 with TRBJ2-3; tentatively, D is TRBD1 (6 bases). V was clipped by 7 bases and J by 4 bases, with 12 bases between them. This CDR3 is 13 amino acids long. Per the germline V gene, CDR1 is LNHDA and CDR2 is SQIVND (reference sequence). CDR3 DNA: TGTGCCAGTACCACAGGGATAGCAGATACGCAGTATTTT. Translating gives CASTTGIADTQYF.

The chain links TRBV5-6 to TRBJ1-4; D is undetermined. V shed 4 bases and J shed 1 base, with 11 bases lying between them. This CDR3 has 15 residues. In germline, CDR1 is SGHDT, CDR2 YYEEEE. CDR3 region: CASSRLVQTNEKLFF. The CDR3 DNA sequence: TGTGCCAGCAGCCGACTTGTTCAAACTAATGAAAAACTGTTTTTT.

The rearrangement joins TRBV29-1 to TRBJ2-1, with 11 nucleotides matching TRBD1. This CDR3 contains 17 residues. V shed 7 bases, J shed 6 bases, and the junction held 17 bases outside the gene matches. Germline CDR1 and CDR2: SQVTM and ANQGSEA. The CDR3 DNA follows: TGCAGCGCCCGGGGGACAGGGGGGGACGTAGTTGGCAATGAGCAGTTCTTC. Translating it yields CSARGTGGDVVGNEQFF.

A few counts support this clone. J is TRBJ1-5 and V is TRBV28; TRBD1 matches 8 bases. The CDR3 length is 15 residues. The germline CDR1 and CDR2 sequences are MDHEN and SYDVKM. Germline trimming cut 2 bases from V and 0 bases from J; bases unmatched to any gene: 0. In DNA form, the CDR3 reads TGTGCCAGCAGTTTAACAGGGGGTAGCAATCAGCCCCAGCATTTT. Translation: CASSLTGGSNQPQHF.

The chain combines TRBV4-1 with TRBJ2-2; D remains unclear. Trimming cost V 6 bases and J 5 bases, with 16 bases left between them. The CDR3 runs 15 residues. The V gene's germline CDR1 is MGHRA and CDR2 YSYEKL. CDR3 region: CASSTQPIATGELFF. The CDR3 bases are TGCGCCAGCAGTACTCAGCCCATAGCAACCGGGGAGCTGTTTTTT.

This clone was observed a few times. The chain recombines TRBV28 with TRBJ2-7; TRBD2 matches at 14 bases. Trimming removed 6 bases from V and 4 bases from J; junction bases left unmatched: 5. CDR3 length: 15 amino acids. The germline CDR1 and CDR2 sequences are MDHEN and SYDVKM. The CDR3 here is CASSLGLAGAYEQYF. The DNA of the CDR3 is TGTGCCAGCAGCCTGGGACTAGCGGGAGCTTACGAGCAGTACTTC.

This clone was seen more than once but under ten times. This chain connects TRBV19 to TRBJ1-2; D unresolved. The CDR3 contains 13 residues. Germline V gene data show CDR1 as LNHDA and CDR2 as SQIVND (reference sequence). With 3 bases removed from V and 1 base from J, the gap between germline ends came to 6 bases. CDR3 loop: CASSIGVNYGYTF. CDR3 in DNA: TGTGCCAGTAGTATCGGGGTTAACTATGGCTACACCTTC. The variable domain in full, completed from reference TRBV19 and TRBJ1-2, reads DGGITQSPKYLFRKEGQNVTLSCEQNLNHDAMYWYRQDPGQGLRLIYYSQIVNDFQKGDIAEGYSVSREKKESFPLTVTSAQKNPTAFYLCASSIGVNYGYTFGSGTRLTVV.

The rearrangement uses TRBV5-1 and TRBJ1-4, with D uncertain. The length of the CDR3 is 15 residues. V was cut by 4 bases and J by 0 bases, with 10 bases left in between. The V gene's germline CDR1 is SGHRS and CDR2 YFSETQ. CDR3 DNA: TGCGCCAGCAGCCGTACAGTCTCAACTAATGAAAAACTGTTTTTT. The encoded protein is CASSRTVSTNEKLFF. Drawing the rest from reference TRBV5-1 and TRBJ1-4, the complete variable domain is KAGVTQTPRYLIKTRGQQVTLSCSPISGHRSVSWYQQTPGQGLQFLFEYFSETQRNKGNFPGRFSGRQFSNSRSEMNVSTLELGDSALYLCASSRTVSTNEKLFFGSGTQLSVL.

The chain carries TRBV28 and TRBJ1-2; 7 nucleotides align to TRBD1. The germline V gene encodes CDR1 MDHEN and CDR2 SYDVKM. The V and J ends lost 1 base and 6 bases, in that order; junction bases with no gene match: 2. The CDR3 runs 13 residues. Here the CDR3 reads CASSLYQGDGYTF. Here the CDR3 DNA reads TGTGCCAGCAGTTTATATCAGGGGGATGGCTACACCTTC.

This chain connects TRBV4-1 to TRBJ2-7; D possibly corresponds to TRBD1 (5 bases). The CDR3 length is 14 residues. CDR1 is MGHRA and CDR2 is YSYEKL in the germline V gene. Trimming left V 2 bases short and J 2 bases short, with 10 bases between. The CDR3 sequence: CASSQISGTYEQYF. CDR3 nucleotide sequence: TGCGCCAGCAGCCAAATTTCAGGGACCTACGAGCAGTACTTC.

This sequence joins TRBV29-1 and TRBJ2-5, with 8 positions matching TRBD1. Germline values: CDR1 SQVTM, CDR2 ANQGSEA. The CDR3 is 17 amino acids. With V trimmed by 0 bases and J by 4 bases, 13 bases remained unmatched. CDR3 amino acids: CSVEDRRGRGRGETQYF. CDR3 sequence (DNA): TGCAGCGTTGAAGATCGAAGGGGCAGGGGGCGAGGAGAGACCCAGTACTTC.

Written as DNA, the CDR3 is TGCGCCAGCAGCCGCGGTCTAGCGGGAGAGACCCAGTACTTC. Protein sequence: CASSRGLAGETQYF. The gene calls are TRBV4-1 and TRBJ2-5; 8 nucleotides line up with TRBD2. The V and J ends lost 4 bases and 4 bases, in that order; junction bases with no gene match: 5. The CDR3 totals 14 residues. In germline, CDR1 is MGHRA, CDR2 YSYEKL.

This clone qualifies as medium-sized. J is TRBJ1-6 and V is TRBV6-6, with TRBD1 matching over 7 bases. The ends lost 2 bases at V and 8 bases at J; junction bases unmatched: 6. The CDR3 has 15 amino acids. CDR1 and CDR2 from the germline V gene are MNHNY and SVGAGI (reference sequence). CDR3 bases: TGTGCCAGCAGTTACCGGGGCAGGGGGGATTCACCCCTCCACTTT. It encodes CASSYRGRGDSPLHF.

This chain joins TRBV29-1 and TRBJ2-7, with D possibly matching TRBD2 (5 bases). Germline CDR1 SQVTM, CDR2 ANQGSEA. Trimming took off 3 bases at V and 2 bases at J, with 11 bases between the two ends. The CDR3 covers 13 residues. The CDR3: CSVESGLTYEQYF. The CDR3 DNA sequence: TGCAGCGTTGAGAGCGGATTAACCTACGAGCAGTACTTC.

The table lists this clone with a few counts. The chain joins TRBV19 to TRBJ2-2, with TRBD2 matching 10 bases. Germline V gene lookup returns CDR1 LNHDA and CDR2 SQIVND (reference sequence). The CDR3 totals 15 residues. V shed 5 bases and J 5 bases; nucleotides not matched to a gene: 5. CDR3 DNA sequence: TGTGCCAGTAGTGAACTAGCGGGAAAGACCGGGGAGCTGTTTTTT. Its translation: CASSELAGKTGELFF.

The chain joins TRBV2 to TRBJ2-1, with 9 bases identical to TRBD2. There are 17 residues in the CDR3. Germline trimming cut 1 base from V and 9 bases from J; bases unmatched to any gene: 13. The germline gives CDR1 SNHLY, CDR2 FYNNEI. CDR3 in amino acids: CASSEGGGLAGRFEQFF. The CDR3 coding sequence is TGTGCCAGCAGTGAAGGGGGGGGACTAGCTGGGCGGTTTGAGCAGTTCTTC.

Written as DNA, the CDR3 is TGTGCCAGCAGTTACCAGGCGGGTAGCAATCAGCCCCAGCATTTT. The encoded protein is CASSYQAGSNQPQHF. The chain joins TRBV6-5 to TRBJ1-5; D gene unclear. The CDR3 totals 15 residues. Trimming cost V 2 bases and J 0 bases, with 8 bases left between them. Germline CDR1 reads MNHEY; CDR2 reads SVGAGI.

This chain connects TRBV7-2 to TRBJ2-1; 7 positions agree with TRBD2. V dropped 4 bases and J dropped 4; count of bases not matched to a gene: 10. Germline-derived CDR1 and CDR2 are SGHTA and FQGNSA. The CDR3 totals 16 residues. CDR3 nucleotides: TGTGCCAGCAGCTCGCCGTCGTGGGAGGGTTACAATGAGCAGTTCTTC. Its protein product is CASSSPSWEGYNEQFF.

The gene calls are TRBV10-1 and TRBJ2-4, with 10 nucleotides matching TRBD2. CDR3 length equals 16 residues. Trimming at V came to 6 bases and at J to 6 bases, leaving 11 bases not matched to a gene. CDR1 WNHNN and CDR2 SYGVQD come from the germline V gene (reference sequence). In nucleotides, the CDR3 is TGCGCCAGCAGCGAGAGTCGACTAGCGGGTGGAAACATTCAGTACTTC. This encodes CASSESRLAGGNIQYF.

The chain combines TRBV6-1 with TRBJ1-1, with TRBD1 matching over 7 bases. Germline V gene data show CDR1 as MNHNS and CDR2 as SASEGT. The CDR3 is 15 residues long. Losses at the gene ends were 0 bases for V and 11 bases for J; bases not matched to a gene: 12. This CDR3 is CASSEAQRGGGKAFF. DNA for the CDR3: TGTGCCAGCAGTGAAGCGCAGAGAGGGGGCGGAAAGGCTTTCTTT.

This chain uses TRBV4-1 with TRBJ1-6; no clear D gene. The CDR3 sequence is 17 residues long. Germline values: CDR1 MGHRA, CDR2 YSYEKL. Trimming shortened V by 0 bases and J by 7 bases, and 16 bases separated the two germline ends. Written as DNA, the CDR3 is TGCGCCAGCAGCCAAGATGGAATGGTACGAGGGAATTCACCCCTCCACTTT. Translated, it gives CASSQDGMVRGNSPLHF.

The V call is TRBV24-1, the J call TRBJ2-3; the match to TRBD1 covers 8 bases. V shed 3 bases and J 4 bases; nucleotides not matched to a gene: 2. Germline CDR1 reads KGHDR; CDR2 reads SFDVKD. The CDR3 runs to 14 residues. The CDR3 spells CATSDRTGSDTQYF. The CDR3 DNA reads as TGTGCCACCAGTGATCGGACAGGGTCAGATACGCAGTATTTT.

CDR3 sequence (DNA): TGTGCCTCGACGGATGGCGGGGTCGAGCAGTACTTC. This codes for CASTDGGVEQYF. The rearrangement uses TRBV30 and TRBJ2-7; a possible D gene is TRBD2 (6 bases). The V gene lost 7 bases and the J gene lost 6 bases, with 16 bases spanning the gap. The CDR3 is 12 amino acids. Looked up from germline, CDR1 is GTSNPN and CDR2 is SVGIG (reference sequence).

V is TRBV19 and J is TRBJ2-7, with D possibly matching TRBD2 (7 bases). V shed 3 bases and J shed 2 bases, with 14 bases lying between them. Looked up from germline, CDR1 is LNHDA and CDR2 is SQIVND (reference sequence). There are 15 residues in the CDR3. CDR3 sequence reads: CASSMGGGLTYEQYF. CDR3 coding DNA: TGTGCCAGTAGTATGGGGGGGGGCCTTACCTACGAGCAGTACTTC.

The chain is built from TRBV18 and TRBJ2-1; 8 bases match TRBD2. Germline lookup yields CDR1 KGHSH and CDR2 LQKENI. CDR3 size: 14 residues. The V and J ends lost 7 bases and 4 bases, in that order; junction bases with no gene match: 6. The CDR3 protein is CASWPGLEYNEQFF. As DNA, the CDR3 is TGTGCCAGCTGGCCGGGACTAGAGTACAATGAGCAGTTCTTC.

The chain combines TRBV4-1 with TRBJ1-4; D not resolved. The CDR3 sequence is 16 residues long. Germline V gene data show CDR1 as MGHRA and CDR2 as YSYEKL. V was clipped by 3 bases and J by 0 bases, with 11 bases between them. CDR3 protein: CASSHFRGSTNEKLFF. The DNA of the CDR3 is TGCGCCAGCAGCCACTTTCGCGGCTCAACTAATGAAAAACTGTTTTTT.

The chain recombines TRBV30 with TRBJ1-6; TRBD1 is a possible D gene (6 bases). V lost 4 bases, J lost 3 bases, and 13 bases lay in between. This CDR3 region has 15 residues. Per the germline V gene, CDR1 is GTSNPN and CDR2 is SVGIG (reference sequence). In DNA form, the CDR3 reads TGTGCCTGGAAACAACAGGGTAACTATAATTCACCCCTCCACTTT. Encoded protein: CAWKQQGNYNSPLHF.